This is a list of T cell receptor beta chains from one sample in a study of CD8 T cells in ankylosing spondylitis. TCRdb recomputed calls from the 5' RACE reads with MiXCR, one row per CDR3 protein. The sample records 75,000 to 95,000 distinct CDR3 sequences, roughly 8.8% being singletons. The specimen sequenced was blood, either unsorted or a sorted T cell fraction (not recorded which). These receptors were taken from a male donor with ankylosing spondylitis. CDR3s include the opening cysteine and the closing phenylalanine or tryptophan. A D gene is named only where the DNA matches it firmly. A clone size is listed for some rows: how often the clone was seen (once, few, many), or a class if it is expanded.

TRBV7-9	-	TRBD2	TRBJ2-7	CASSWHGGGTSGTEQYF	TGTGCCAGCAGCTGGCATGGCGGGGGGACTAGCGGGACCGAGCAGTACTTC
TRBV29-1	-	-	TRBJ2-1	CSALEAGEQFF	TGCAGCGCCCTGGAGGCGGGGGAGCAGTTCTTC
TRBV13	-	-	TRBJ1-1	CASSPSRRRNTEAFF	TGTGCCAGCAGCCCCTCGCGGCGGAGAAACACTGAAGCTTTCTTT
TRBV24-1	few	TRBD1	TRBJ2-1	CATSDFTGGNEQFF	TGTGCCACCAGTGATTTCACAGGGGGCAATGAGCAGTTCTTC
TRBV5-1	-	TRBD2	TRBJ2-7	CASSPLPSGSSHEQYF	TGCGCCAGCAGCCCGCTACCGAGCGGGAGTAGTCACGAGCAGTACTTC
TRBV14	-	-	TRBJ2-1	CASSQDRPGTNEQFF	TGTGCCAGCAGCCAAGACAGGCCAGGGACGAATGAGCAGTTCTTC
TRBV2	many	TRBD2	TRBJ2-1	CASSESSGSFRYNEQFF	TGTGCCAGCAGTGAATCTAGCGGGAGCTTTAGGTACAATGAGCAGTTCTTC
TRBV28	few	-	TRBJ2-2	CASSFARTGELFF	TGTGCCAGCAGTTTTGCGCGGACCGGGGAGCTGTTTTTT
TRBV7-6	-	TRBD2	TRBJ2-2	CASSLDGTSPGDTGELFF	TGTGCCAGCAGCTTAGATGGGACTAGCCCGGGCGACACCGGGGAGCTGTTTTTT
TRBV6-2/TRBV6-3	few	-	TRBJ2-5	CASTISGTEETQYF	TGTGCCAGCACCATCAGCGGAACAGAAGAGACCCAGTACTTC
TRBV6-1	-	TRBD1	TRBJ2-1	CASSEGTGGYYNEQFF	TGTGCCAGCAGTGAAGGAACAGGGGGCTACTACAATGAGCAGTTCTTC
TRBV29-1	many	TRBD2	TRBJ2-1	CSVEFLGAGEEQFF	TGCAGCGTTGAGTTCTTGGGAGCGGGAGAGGAGCAGTTCTTC
TRBV2	-	-	TRBJ1-5	CASSEGREGDQPQHF	TGTGCCAGCAGTGAAGGAAGGGAGGGGGATCAGCCCCAGCATTTT
TRBV10-1	few	-	TRBJ1-2	CASSEETRYGYTF	TGCGCCAGCAGTGAGGAAACCCGTTATGGCTACACCTTC
TRBV27	-	-	TRBJ2-1	CASSLSQWGNEQFF	TGTGCCAGCAGTTTAAGTCAGTGGGGCAATGAGCAGTTCTTC
TRBV12-3/TRBV12-4	many	TRBD1	TRBJ1-2	CASSPGTGKGFGYTF	TGTGCCAGCAGTCCTGGGACAGGGAAGGGGTTTGGCTACACCTTC
TRBV11-2	few	TRBD1	TRBJ1-3	CASSQGGQLIQNTIYF	TGTGCCAGCAGCCAGGGGGGACAGCTCATACAAAACACCATATATTTT
TRBV20-1	few	-	TRBJ2-7	CSARVGYEQYF	TGCAGTGCTAGAGTAGGCTACGAGCAGTACTTC
TRBV2	-	-	TRBJ1-1	CASSAGTGIMNTEAFF	TGTGCCAGCAGCGCCGGTACAGGAATCATGAACACTGAAGCTTTCTTT
TRBV7-8	few	-	TRBJ2-5	CASSPGLDQETQYF	TGTGCCAGCAGCCCTGGACTGGATCAAGAGACCCAGTACTTC
TRBV12-3/TRBV12-4	few	TRBD2	TRBJ2-4	CASSPGLAGDNIQYF	TGTGCCAGCAGCCCCGGACTAGCGGGAGACAACATTCAGTACTTC
TRBV5-1	-	TRBD2	TRBJ2-5	CASSLLGREEETQYF	TGCGCCAGCAGCTTGCTTGGGAGGGAGGAAGAGACCCAGTACTTC
TRBV6-4	many	-	TRBJ1-5	CASSEGFNQPQHF	TGTGCCAGCAGTGAGGGGTTCAATCAGCCCCAGCATTTT
TRBV7-6	-	-	TRBJ1-2	CASSLRANYGYTF	TGTGCCAGCAGCTTGAGAGCTAACTATGGCTACACCTTC
TRBV20-1	-	TRBD1	TRBJ1-5	CSARDTTGYSQPQHF	TGCAGTGCTAGAGATACGACAGGGTATAGTCAGCCCCAGCATTTT
TRBV12-3/TRBV12-4	-	-	TRBJ1-2	CASSLGQEVGYTF	TGTGCCAGCAGTTTAGGGCAGGAGGTTGGCTACACCTTC
TRBV27	few	-	TRBJ2-1	CASSLVSPREQFF	TGTGCCAGCAGTTTAGTGTCTCCCCGAGAGCAGTTCTTC
TRBV25-1	-	TRBD2	TRBJ2-7	CASSVSGSREQYF	TGTGCCAGCAGTGTTAGCGGGAGCCGCGAGCAGTACTTC
TRBV4-1	few	-	TRBJ1-6	CASSQDGDNSPLHF	TGCGCCAGCAGCCAAGATGGGGACAATTCACCCCTCCACTTT
TRBV10-2	few	-	TRBJ1-1	CASREGTEAFF	TGCGCCAGCCGCGAGGGCACTGAAGCTTTCTTT
TRBV4-2	few	TRBD2	TRBJ2-1	CASSQGPLAGVDNEQFF	TGTGCCAGCAGCCAAGGTCCCTTAGCGGGAGTCGACAATGAGCAGTTCTTC
TRBV11-2	few	TRBD1	TRBJ2-1	CASSLEATGGYEQFF	TGTGCCAGCAGCTTAGAAGCGACAGGGGGCTATGAGCAGTTCTTC
TRBV5-1	few	-	TRBJ2-2	CASSLGQPSGGELFF	TGCGCCAGCAGCTTGGGGCAGCCGTCCGGCGGGGAGCTGTTTTTT
TRBV12-3/TRBV12-4	many	-	TRBJ2-1	CASSFENVVQYNEQFF	TGTGCCAGCAGTTTCGAGAACGTCGTCCAGTACAATGAGCAGTTCTTC
TRBV6-5	many	TRBD1	TRBJ1-1	CASSYPRTGGRTEAFF	TGTGCCAGCAGTTACCCTCGGACAGGGGGCAGGACTGAAGCTTTCTTT
TRBV11-2	many	-	TRBJ2-3	CGSGSWERTDTQYF	TGTGGCAGCGGGTCCTGGGAGAGGACAGATACGCAGTATTTT
TRBV27	-	TRBD2	TRBJ2-7	CASSTSGPSYEQYF	TGTGCCAGCAGTACTAGCGGCCCATCCTACGAGCAGTACTTC
TRBV6-5	-	TRBD2	TRBJ2-2	CASRLAGDGGELFF	TGTGCCAGCAGATTAGCGGGAGATGGCGGGGAGCTGTTTTTT
TRBV7-9	many	-	TRBJ2-7	CASSPDTLAHEQYF	TGTGCCAGCAGCCCAGACACTTTAGCCCACGAGCAGTACTTC
TRBV27	many	TRBD2	TRBJ2-1	CASSLGTSGFSYNEQFF	TGTGCCAGCAGTTTAGGGACTAGCGGGTTCTCCTACAATGAGCAGTTCTTC
TRBV4-2	-	-	TRBJ1-2	CASSHDGSWDYGYTF	TGTGCCAGCAGCCATGATGGGAGTTGGGACTATGGCTACACCTTC
TRBV13	few	-	TRBJ2-7	CASSFSGEGFGSYEQYF	TGTGCCAGCAGCTTCTCAGGGGAGGGCTTTGGGTCCTACGAGCAGTACTTC
TRBV29-1	many	-	TRBJ1-2	CSDRTANYGYTF	TGCAGCGATAGGACAGCTAACTATGGCTACACCTTC
TRBV13	-	-	TRBJ2-7	CASSSGLSHEQYF	TGTGCCAGCAGCTCCGGACTATCCCACGAGCAGTACTTC